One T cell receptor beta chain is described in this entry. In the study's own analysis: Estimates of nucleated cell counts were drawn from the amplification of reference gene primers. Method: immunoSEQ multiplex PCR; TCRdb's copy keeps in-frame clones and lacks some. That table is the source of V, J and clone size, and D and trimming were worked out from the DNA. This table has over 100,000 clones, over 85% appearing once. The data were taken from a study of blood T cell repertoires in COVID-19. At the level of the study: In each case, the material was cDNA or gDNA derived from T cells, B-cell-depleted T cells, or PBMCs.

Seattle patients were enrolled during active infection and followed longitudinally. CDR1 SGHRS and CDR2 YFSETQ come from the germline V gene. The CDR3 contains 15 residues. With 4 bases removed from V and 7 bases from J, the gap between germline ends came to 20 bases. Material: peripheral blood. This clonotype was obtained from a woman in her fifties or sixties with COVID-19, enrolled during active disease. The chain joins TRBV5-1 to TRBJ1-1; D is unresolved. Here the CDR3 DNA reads TGCGCCAGCAGCGTTGGTACCGGGATCCTCTATGAAGCTTTCTTT. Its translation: CASSVGTGILYEAFF.